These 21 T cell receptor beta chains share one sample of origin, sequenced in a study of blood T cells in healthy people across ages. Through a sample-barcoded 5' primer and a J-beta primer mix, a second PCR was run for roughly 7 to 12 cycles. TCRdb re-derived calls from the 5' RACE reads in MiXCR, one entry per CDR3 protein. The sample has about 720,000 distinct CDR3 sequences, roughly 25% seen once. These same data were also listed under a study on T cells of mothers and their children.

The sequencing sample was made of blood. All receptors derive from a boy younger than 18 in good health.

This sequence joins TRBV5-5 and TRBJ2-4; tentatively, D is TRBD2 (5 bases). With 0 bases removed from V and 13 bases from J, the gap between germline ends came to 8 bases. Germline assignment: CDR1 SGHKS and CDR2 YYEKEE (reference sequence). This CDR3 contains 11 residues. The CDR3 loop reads CASSLGERQYF. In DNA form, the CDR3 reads TGTGCCAGCAGCTTGGGGGAGCGACAGTACTTC.

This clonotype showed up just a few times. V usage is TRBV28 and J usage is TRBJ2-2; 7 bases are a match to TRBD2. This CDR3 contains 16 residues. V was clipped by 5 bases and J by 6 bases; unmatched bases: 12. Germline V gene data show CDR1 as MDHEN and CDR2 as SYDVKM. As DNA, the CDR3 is TGTGCCAGCAGTCAGACCTCGGCGGGAGCCGCCGGGGAGCTGTTTTTT. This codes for CASSQTSAGAAGELFF.

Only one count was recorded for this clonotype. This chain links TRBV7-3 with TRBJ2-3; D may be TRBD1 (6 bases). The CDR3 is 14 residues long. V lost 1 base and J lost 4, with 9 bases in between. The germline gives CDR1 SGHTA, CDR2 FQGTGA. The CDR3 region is CASSLNGGPDTQYF. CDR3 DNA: TGTGCCAGCAGCTTAAATGGGGGCCCAGATACGCAGTATTTT.

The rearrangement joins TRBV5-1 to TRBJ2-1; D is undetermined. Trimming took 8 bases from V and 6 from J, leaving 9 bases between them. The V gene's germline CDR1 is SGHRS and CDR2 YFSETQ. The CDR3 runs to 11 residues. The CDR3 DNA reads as TGCGCCAGTATAGCTGGCAATGAGCAGTTCTTC. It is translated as CASIAGNEQFF.

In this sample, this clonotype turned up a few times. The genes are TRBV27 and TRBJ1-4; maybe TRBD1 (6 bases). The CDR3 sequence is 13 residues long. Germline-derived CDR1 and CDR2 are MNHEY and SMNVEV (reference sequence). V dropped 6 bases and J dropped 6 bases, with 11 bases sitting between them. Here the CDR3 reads CASSTRGYEKLFF. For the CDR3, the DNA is TGTGCCAGCAGCACGAGGGGGTATGAAAAACTGTTTTTT.

Here the CDR3 reads CASSQDPLSERYF. Here the CDR3 DNA reads TGCGCCAGCAGCCAAGATCCACTTTCCGAGCGGTACTTC. The chain uses TRBV4-3 and TRBJ2-5; D is undetermined. Germline CDR1 reads LGHNA; CDR2 reads YSLEER. This CDR3 is 13 amino acids long. Between the trimmed V and J ends, which lost 0 bases and 13 bases, there was a span of 15 bases.

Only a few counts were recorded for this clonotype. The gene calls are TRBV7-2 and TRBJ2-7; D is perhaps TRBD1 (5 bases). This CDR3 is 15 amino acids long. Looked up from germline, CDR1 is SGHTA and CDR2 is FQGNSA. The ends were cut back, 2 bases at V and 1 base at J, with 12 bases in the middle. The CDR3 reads CASSLQVQGSYEQYF. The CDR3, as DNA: TGTGCCAGCAGCTTACAAGTGCAGGGTTCCTACGAGCAGTACTTC.

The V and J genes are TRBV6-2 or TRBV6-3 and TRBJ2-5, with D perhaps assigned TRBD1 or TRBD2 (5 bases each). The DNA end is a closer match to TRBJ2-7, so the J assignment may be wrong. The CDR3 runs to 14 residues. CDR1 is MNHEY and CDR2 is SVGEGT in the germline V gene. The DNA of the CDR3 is TGTGCCTGCCAAAATCCGGGACGGACCTACGAGCAGTACTTC. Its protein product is CACQNPGRTYEQYF.

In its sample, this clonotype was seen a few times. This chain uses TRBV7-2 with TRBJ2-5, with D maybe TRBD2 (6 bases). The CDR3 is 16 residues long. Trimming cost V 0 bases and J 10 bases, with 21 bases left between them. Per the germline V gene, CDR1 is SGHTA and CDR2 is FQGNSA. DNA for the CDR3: TGTGCCAGCAGCTTAGCGCTGTTAGGGACGCCGGGGGTCCAGTACTTC. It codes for CASSLALLGTPGVQYF.

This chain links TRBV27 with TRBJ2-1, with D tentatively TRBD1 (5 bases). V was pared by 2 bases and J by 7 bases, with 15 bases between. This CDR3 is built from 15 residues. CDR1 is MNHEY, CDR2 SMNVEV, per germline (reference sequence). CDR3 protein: CASSLAGSGWNEQFF. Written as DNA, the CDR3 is TGTGCCAGCAGTTTAGCAGGGTCCGGATGGAATGAGCAGTTCTTC.

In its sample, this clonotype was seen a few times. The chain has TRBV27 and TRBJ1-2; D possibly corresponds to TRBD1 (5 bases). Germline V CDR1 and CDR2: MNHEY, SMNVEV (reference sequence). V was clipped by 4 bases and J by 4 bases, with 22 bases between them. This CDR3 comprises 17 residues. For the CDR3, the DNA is TGTGCCAGCAGTTACTCGGGGGGGACCGGACGTAGCTATGGCTACACCTTC. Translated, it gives CASSYSGGTGRSYGYTF.

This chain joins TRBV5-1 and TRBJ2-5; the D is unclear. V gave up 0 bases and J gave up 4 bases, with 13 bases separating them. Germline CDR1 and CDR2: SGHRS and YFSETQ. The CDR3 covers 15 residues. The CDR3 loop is CASSLEPGWGETQYF. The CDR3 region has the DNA TGCGCCAGCAGCTTGGAGCCGGGTTGGGGAGAGACCCAGTACTTC.

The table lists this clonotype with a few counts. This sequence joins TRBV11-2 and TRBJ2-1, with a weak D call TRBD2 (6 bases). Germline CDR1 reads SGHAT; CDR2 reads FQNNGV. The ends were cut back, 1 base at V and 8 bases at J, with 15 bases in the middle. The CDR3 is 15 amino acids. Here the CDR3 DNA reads TGTGCCAGCAGCTTAGTCGGAGGGCCTGGGGATGAGCAGTTCTTC. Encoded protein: CASSLVGGPGDEQFF.

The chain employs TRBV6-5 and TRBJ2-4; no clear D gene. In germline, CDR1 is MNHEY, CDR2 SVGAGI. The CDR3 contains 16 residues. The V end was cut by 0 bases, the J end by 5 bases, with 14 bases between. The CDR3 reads CASSYSTALGENIQYF. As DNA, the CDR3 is TGTGCCAGCAGTTACTCGACTGCCTTAGGCGAAAACATTCAGTACTTC.

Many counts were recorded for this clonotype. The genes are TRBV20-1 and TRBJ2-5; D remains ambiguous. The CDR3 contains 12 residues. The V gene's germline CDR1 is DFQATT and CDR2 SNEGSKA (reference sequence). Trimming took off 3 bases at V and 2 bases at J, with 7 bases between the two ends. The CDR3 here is CSARYRQETQYF. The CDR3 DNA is TGCAGTGCTAGGTACAGACAAGAGACCCAGTACTTC.

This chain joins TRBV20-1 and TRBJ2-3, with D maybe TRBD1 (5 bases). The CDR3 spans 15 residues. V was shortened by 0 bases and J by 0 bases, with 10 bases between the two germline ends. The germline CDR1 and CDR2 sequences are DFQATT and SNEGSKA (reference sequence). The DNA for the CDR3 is TGCAGTGCTAGAGACAGGGTAGGGAGCACAGATACGCAGTATTTT. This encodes CSARDRVGSTDTQYF.

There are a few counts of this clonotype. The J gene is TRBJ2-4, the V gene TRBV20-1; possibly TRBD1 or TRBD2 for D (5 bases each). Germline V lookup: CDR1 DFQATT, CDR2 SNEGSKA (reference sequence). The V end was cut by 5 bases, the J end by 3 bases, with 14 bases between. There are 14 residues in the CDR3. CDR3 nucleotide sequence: TGCAGTGCTCCAGGGTTGGAGGACAAAAACATTCAGTACTTC. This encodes CSAPGLEDKNIQYF.

Here the CDR3 DNA reads TGCAGTGCTCCGAGACGGGGAGCTAATGGTGAAAAACTGTTTTTT. It yields the protein CSAPRRGANGEKLFF. This chain connects TRBV20-1 to TRBJ1-4; D gene ambiguous. The CDR3 has 15 amino acids. Germline V gene data show CDR1 as DFQATT and CDR2 as SNEGSKA (reference sequence). V was cut by 5 bases and J by 7 bases, with 20 bases left in between.

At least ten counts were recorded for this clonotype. Here the CDR3 reads CASSLVGGTYEQYF. For the CDR3, the DNA is TGTGCCAGCAGCTTAGTGGGGGGTACCTACGAGCAGTACTTC. This sequence joins TRBV7-9 and TRBJ2-7; tentative D call: TRBD2 (6 bases). V was clipped by 1 base and J by 2 bases, with 9 bases between them. Per the germline V gene, CDR1 is SEHNR and CDR2 is FQNEAQ (reference sequence). This CDR3 is 14 amino acids long.

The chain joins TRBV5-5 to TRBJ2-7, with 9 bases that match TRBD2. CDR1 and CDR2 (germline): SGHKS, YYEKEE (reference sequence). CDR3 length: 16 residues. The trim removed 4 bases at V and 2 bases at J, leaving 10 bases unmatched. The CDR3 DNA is TGTGCCAGCAGCGGGCGTGTCGCTAGCGGGGCCTACGAGCAGTACTTC. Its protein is CASSGRVASGAYEQYF.

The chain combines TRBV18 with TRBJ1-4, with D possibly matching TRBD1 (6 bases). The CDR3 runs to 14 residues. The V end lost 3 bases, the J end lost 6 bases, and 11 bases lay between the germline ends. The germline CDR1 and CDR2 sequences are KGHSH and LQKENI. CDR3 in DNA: TGTGCCAGCTCACCGCCGGACAGAGATGAAAAACTGTTTTTT. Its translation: CASSPPDRDEKLFF.